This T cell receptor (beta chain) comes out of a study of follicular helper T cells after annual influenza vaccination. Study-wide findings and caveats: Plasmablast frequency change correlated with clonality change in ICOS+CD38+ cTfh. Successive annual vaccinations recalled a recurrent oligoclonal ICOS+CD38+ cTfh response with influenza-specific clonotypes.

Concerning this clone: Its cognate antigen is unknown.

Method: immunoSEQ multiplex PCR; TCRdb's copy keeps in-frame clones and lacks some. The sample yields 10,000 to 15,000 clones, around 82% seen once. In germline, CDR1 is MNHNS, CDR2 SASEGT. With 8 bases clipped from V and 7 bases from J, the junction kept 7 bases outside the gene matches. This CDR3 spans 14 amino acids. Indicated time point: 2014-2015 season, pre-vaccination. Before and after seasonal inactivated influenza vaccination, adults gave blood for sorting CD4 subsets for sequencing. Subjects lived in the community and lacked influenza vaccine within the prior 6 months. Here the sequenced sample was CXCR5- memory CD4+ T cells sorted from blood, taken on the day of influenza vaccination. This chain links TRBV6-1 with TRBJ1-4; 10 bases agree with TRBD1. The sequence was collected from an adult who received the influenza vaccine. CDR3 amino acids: CASGPGQGFEKLFF. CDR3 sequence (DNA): TGTGCCAGCGGCCCGGGACAGGGGTTTGAAAAACTGTTTTTT.